This T cell receptor beta chain appears in the sequencing data of a study of T-cell reconstitution after alpha-beta-depleted transplantation in children. This clonotype was counted at least ten times. The antigen is undetermined. This CDR3 is 12 amino acids long. Germline CDR1 SEHNR, CDR2 FQNEAQ (reference sequence). Trimming took 7 bases from V and 3 from J, leaving 6 bases between them. Unique molecular identifiers were built into the TCRbeta library. TCRdb recomputed calls from the PCR reads with MiXCR, one row per CDR3 protein. The table lists approximately 170,000 distinct CDR3 sequences, 11% of them singletons. Whole-study results and caveats: Several hundred expanded graft clones reportedly gave rise to the alpha-beta T cells present about two months after transplant. Most T-cell counts and diversity one year after the transplant came from T cells that were newly produced.

J is TRBJ2-2 and V is TRBV7-9; D gene unclear. The sequence was obtained from a boy under 10 years old with acute myeloid leukemia, due to receive a stem cell transplant. The specimen was PBMCs, collected before TCRalphabeta/CD19-depleted stem cell transplant. The CDR3 nucleotides are TGTGCCAGCATGTATGACACCGGGGAGCTGTTTTTT. Translating gives CASMYDTGELFF.